This passage covers 5 T cell receptor beta chains from one sample sequenced in a study of blood T cell repertoires in COVID-19. Assay used: immunoSEQ multiplex PCR; TCRdb lists only in-frame clones, some missing. In the table there are 200,000 to 300,000 clones, 80% to 95% of which are singletons. The source material was peripheral blood. The receptor set was obtained from a person aged 18 to 30 with COVID-19, enrolled during active disease.

The chain joins TRBV7-8 to TRBJ2-1; 7 bases agree with TRBD2. From germline, CDR1 is SGHVS and CDR2 FQNEAQ. The ends lost 9 bases at V and 0 bases at J; junction bases unmatched: 14. CDR3 length: 17 residues. DNA for the CDR3: TGTGCCAGTGGGGGAGGGCGGGCCACGAGCTCCTACAATGAGCAGTTCTTC. Translation gives CASGGGRATSSYNEQFF.

This chain connects TRBV7-8 to TRBJ2-3, with 8 bases fitting TRBD2. Germline CDR1 SGHVS, CDR2 FQNEAQ. Germline trimming cut 1 base from V and 3 bases from J; bases unmatched to any gene: 3. The CDR3 extends over 15 amino acids. In nucleotides, the CDR3 is TGTGCCAGCAGCTTAGGAGGACTAGCAACAGATACGCAGTATTTT. This encodes CASSLGGLATDTQYF.

V gene TRBV1 combines with J gene TRBJ2-2; the table calls TRBD2, which could not be checked here. TRBV1 is designated a pseudogene. The CDR3 has 10 residues. The CDR3, as DNA: TGCACCAGTCTAGCGGGCGGGCTGTTTTTT. Protein product: CTSLAGGLFF.

V gene TRBV7-6 combines with J gene TRBJ1-1; D unclear. Trimming took off 4 bases at V and 1 base at J, with 7 bases between the two ends. The CDR3 spans 13 residues. Germline CDR1 reads SGHVS; CDR2 reads FNYEAQ. The CDR3 nucleotides read TGTGCCAGCAGCTCAAACTCGAACACTGAAGCTTTCTTT. It is translated as CASSSNSNTEAFF.

This chain's CDR3 is CASSQDHGSGETQYF. DNA of the CDR3: TGTGCCAGCAGCCAAGATCACGGCAGCGGGGAGACCCAGTACTTC. The chain links TRBV14 to TRBJ2-5; perhaps TRBD2 as D (6 bases). The germline gives CDR1 SGHDN, CDR2 FVKESK. V was cut by 0 bases and J by 5 bases, with 13 bases left in between. There are 15 residues in the CDR3.